The clone carrying this T cell receptor beta chain has only a few counts. Germline assignment: CDR1 SEHNR and CDR2 FQNEAQ (reference sequence). Trimming removed 4 bases at V and 4 bases at J, with 7 bases between. This CDR3 contains 13 residues. This specimen belongs to a study of identical twins. TCRdb re-derived calls from the 5' RACE reads in MiXCR, one entry per CDR3 protein. The sample carries a few hundred thousand distinct CDR3 sequences, around 9.6% recorded once. This same sample was also part of a study on yellow fever vaccine responses in identical twins.

The sequenced sample was PBMCs. This clonotype was obtained from a woman between 18 and 29 years old in good health. V gene TRBV7-9 combines with J gene TRBJ2-2; no definite D call. CDR3 residues: CASSSELTGELFF. DNA of the CDR3: TGTGCCAGCAGCTCGGAGCTCACCGGGGAGCTGTTTTTT. Filled out from reference TRBV7-9 and TRBJ2-2, the complete variable domain reads DTGVSQNPRHKITKRGQNVTFRCDPISEHNRLYWYRQTLGQGPEFLTYFQNEAQLEKSRLLSDRFSAERPKGSFSTLEIQRTEQGDSAMYLCASSSELTGELFFGEGSRLTVL.